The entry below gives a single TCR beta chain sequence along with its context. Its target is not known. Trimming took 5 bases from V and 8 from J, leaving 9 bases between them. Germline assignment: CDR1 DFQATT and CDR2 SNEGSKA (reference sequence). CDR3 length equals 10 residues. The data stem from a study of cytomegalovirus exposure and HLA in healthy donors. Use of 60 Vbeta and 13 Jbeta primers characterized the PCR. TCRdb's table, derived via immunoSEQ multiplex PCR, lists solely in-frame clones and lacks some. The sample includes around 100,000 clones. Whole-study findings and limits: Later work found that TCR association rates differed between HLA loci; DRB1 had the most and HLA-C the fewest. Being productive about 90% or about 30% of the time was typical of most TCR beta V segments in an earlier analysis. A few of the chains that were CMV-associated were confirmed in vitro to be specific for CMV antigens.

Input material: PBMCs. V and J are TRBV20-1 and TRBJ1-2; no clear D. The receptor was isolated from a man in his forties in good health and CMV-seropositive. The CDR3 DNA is TGCAGTGCTGAGGGTGACGGCTACACCTTC. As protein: CSAEGDGYTF.